The entry that follows covers one T cell receptor beta chain sequence. This clone was detected once. Its antigen is not yet known. Per-base quality was not reported, and no clone a single base away is much larger than it. The sample comes from a study of cytomegalovirus exposure and HLA in healthy donors (dated by TCRdb to the late 2010s). For the wider study: An earlier analysis of roughly 500 of the donors reported about 260 Gb of sequence data and 117 million unique TCR beta sequences obtained from about 170 million T cells. Besides the first cohort of more than 650 subjects, a separate validation cohort made up of 120 different subjects was used. Using immunosequencing, the study profiled T cell repertoires from about 620 subjects and related those repertoires to cytomegalovirus serostatus. An earlier analysis of 587 of the donors applied high-throughput TCR beta sequencing to assess whether each TCR beta V gene segment acted as functional or pseudogenic. To predict cytomegalovirus infection status, the study brought together high-throughput TCR immunosequencing, statistical association of individual TCRs with disease status, and machine learning. Genome-wide SNP genotypes for about three fifths of the roughly 700 donors were used in a later genetic analysis, which treated that subset as a discovery cohort. In a later analysis, previously published TCR beta repertoires from about 640 donors were re-analyzed and high-resolution HLA genotyping was added so that TCR occurrence patterns could be studied. Rather than drawing on any new phenotypic data, the later analysis identified candidate immune exposures from TCR beta sequences and the way those sequences occurred across donors. An early release covering about 600 HLA-typed donors comprised around 300 gigabases of sequencing data and approximately 80 million unique TCR sequences. The aim of the study was to test whether cataloging public T cell receptors could identify signatures of past pathogen exposure. Among a few hundred genotyped donors of the cohort, an average of about 240,000 unique TCR beta nucleotide sequences were sequenced per donor, around 20% of them non-productive. Roughly 5 DR-DQ haplotypes were handled as single units for association and clustering, since linkage in the cohort was strong. Typing coverage varied by locus: roughly 629-640 donors for A, B, C, DRB1 and DQB1; around 560 for DQA1; more than 600 for DPA1; about 450 for DPB1. The genetic ancestry cluster associated with self-reported Caucasian donors included 81% of the 398 genotyped donors. Alongside the repertoire data, information on donor age, sex, ethnicity and CMV serostatus was compiled. Class I and class II HLA loci were covered by the typing at four-digit resolution. All discovery cohort repertoires had been generated using a single sequencing platform. Study-wide findings and limitations: According to a later analysis, TCR association rates differed among HLA loci, with DRB1 alleles showing the most associated TCRs and HLA-C alleles showing the fewest. HLA typing was unavailable for some donors at each locus, so association tests used only the typed subset. V-gene and J-gene trimming of TCR beta chains was associated with a missense DCLRE1C variant in a later genetic analysis, and the association was replicated in an independent cohort. CMV serostatus was the only immune exposure information available for the cohort. According to a later analysis, parvovirus B19, influenza, CMV and Epstein-Barr virus appeared linked to several top co-occurrence clusters. Some IMGT-functional V segments, including TRBV6-2 and TRBV6-3, could not be distinguished by the 87-base-pair reads and were therefore excluded. According to a later genetic analysis, donors in an Asian-associated ancestry cluster had fewer N-insertions in productive TCRs than the approximately 630-donor mean. Three of the identified cytomegalovirus-associated TCR beta chains were confirmed in vitro to be specific for cytomegalovirus antigens. Across donors, most TCR sequences were observed very rarely, whereas some public TCRs were present in many individuals. A total of 150 to 200 TCR beta chains were listed by the study as associated with cytomegalovirus. In this cohort, only TCR beta chains were sequenced, and detectable features were limited by the absence of alpha or paired-chain data. A later analysis found that HLA-associated TCR beta chains were more clonally expanded and had lower generation probabilities than equally common non-associated chains. A further reported finding was that TCR beta sequences accurately predicted the HLA-A and HLA-B alleles for most subjects in the first cohort. When HLA alleles, especially DR and DQ, strongly co-occurred, TCR associations were difficult to assign to individual alleles. The presence/absence analyses assumed that sequencing depth was roughly uniform across donors, and that assumption may not be true. The classifier was reported to diagnose cytomegalovirus status with high specificity and sensitivity in both the original cohort and the validation cohort. Correlated functional status among segregating V segments might reflect linkage disequilibrium, but an unknown experimental factor could not be ruled out. A cluster of highly shared sequence variants was judged likely to represent a technical artifact of the sequencing pipeline. At a false discovery rate of 0.05, a later analysis linked 15,000 to 20,000 TCR beta sequences to specific HLA alleles. A later analysis found that most CMV-associated TCR beta chains appeared HLA-restricted, with HLA associations seemingly driven largely by CMV exposure. The authors suggested that the approach could potentially be extended to other disease states and immunological phenotypes. Broadly in line with IMGT annotations, most TCR beta V segments showed up in productive rearrangements about 87% or about 30% of the time in an earlier analysis of 587 of the donors. The earlier analysis of approximately 540 of the donors excluded over 15 rarely observed V segments, including chromosome 9 orphons, because counts were too low.

Inclusive of the bounding cysteine and phenylalanine, the CDR3 is 14 residues long. CDR3 DNA is the only sequence kept; it has 42 bases, read in frame from the first base. V loses 1 base of germline sequence and J loses 2 bases, and the interval between the two ends is 4 bases. The germline V gene provides CDR1 SGHRS and CDR2 YFSETQ. In total, roughly 710 healthy bone marrow donors made up the cohort. At the time of sampling, every cohort member was nominally healthy, though immune exposures that went unrecorded were likely present. The donor was CMV seropositive and was included in the group of 250 to 350 seropositive cohort members. A peripheral blood sample was collected from each donor, and TCR beta sequencing was performed on peripheral blood mononuclear cells. Genomic DNA was extracted from the blood cell samples with the Qiagen DNeasy Blood Extraction Kit. Library prep was done by the immunoSEQ multiplex PCR assay. For the multiplex PCR, a mixture combining 60 forward primers for TCR Vbeta segments and 13 reverse primers for TCR Jbeta segments was used. Amplification of the CDR3 region of rearranged TCR beta genes was performed with a multiplex PCR assay on genomic DNA. The Illumina HiSeq System was used to sequence the amplified TCR beta libraries as 87-base-pair reads. From the authors' description of their analysis: In a later analysis, tens of millions of unique TCR beta chains were counted across the roughly 610 repertoires, and roughly 11 million of these chains were shared by at least two donors. Raw reads were error-corrected and collapsed into unique sequences with a nearest-neighbor algorithm that merged closely related sequences to remove PCR and sequencing errors. Alignment of CDR3 sequences to IMGT reference sequences was used to assign V, D and J gene segments. Each retained sequence needed at least a six-nucleotide match to both a V gene segment and a J gene segment. Rearrangements were called productive when the CDR3 lacked stop codons and stayed in frame with V and J; all others were non-productive. Following IMGT convention, CDR3 was defined as the stretch from the second conserved V-encoded cysteine up to the conserved J-encoded phenylalanine. Sequences without an unambiguous match to a single V gene segment were excluded from the earlier analysis of 587 of the donors. In an earlier analysis of 587 of the donors, V segments were called functional above 56.7% productive rearrangements and were called segregating when the between-donor standard deviation exceeded 5%. A statistical classification framework was developed to diagnose cytomegalovirus status using the catalog of TCR beta chain sequences. V and J gene assignment, in a later analysis, came from comparing TCR nucleotide sequences with IMGT/GENE-DB human TR gene sequences. The TCRdist pipeline was used in a later analysis to assign CDR3 sequences and most-parsimonious VDJ recombination scenarios. A later analysis defined each TCR beta chain by its CDR3 amino acid sequence plus V-gene family, and excluded reads lacking a unique V-gene family. To address suspected cross-contamination and a sequencing artifact, a later analysis removed 592 highly shared, low-generation-probability nucleotide sequences. In a later analysis, a clonal expansion index was calculated for each public chain from normalized within-repertoire ranks of inferred template counts. Generation probabilities in a later analysis came from a VDJ recombination model fitted to out-of-frame rearrangements, and those results were checked against IGoR. A later analysis scored TCR-TCR, TCR-HLA and TCR-CMV co-occurrence with hypergeometric tests, applying a repertoire-size bias correction to TCR pairs. In a later analysis, false discovery rates were estimated by permuting HLA or CMV assignments 20 times. In a later analysis, co-occurring TCRs were grouped using DBSCAN, with TCRdist sequence similarity added in when clustering inside HLA-allele-positive subsets. Repertoires with fewer than 30,000 or more than 120,000 public chains, plus five repertoires with anomalous nucleotide sharing, were excluded from co-occurrence clustering. Imported from immuneACCESS, the table was reduced by TCRdb to in-frame sequences with V and J called. These copies leave out some clones; in studies compared against another copy, an unresolved V gene accounts for under half, and the cause of the remainder is not known. V, J and clone size were drawn from that table, and D and trimming were deduced from the DNA. In all, the sample holds 55,000 to 80,000 clones, and approximately 75% of those were seen once. Clones ranked in the top ten supply around 7.6% of the sample.

The chain is encoded by TRBV5-1 joined to TRBJ2-6; the D gene remains uncertain. What was sequenced was PBMCs. The receptor comes from a man aged 55 to 70 in good health and CMV-seropositive. The CDR3 amino acid sequence is: CASSLNTGANVLTF. The base sequence is TGCGCCAGCAGCTTGAATACTGGGGCCAACGTCCTGACTTTC.